The rows below give T cell receptor beta chains drawn from one sample of a study of spatial heterogeneity in lung cancer. TCRdb ran MiXCR on the 5' RACE reads and lists one entry per CDR3 protein. The table lists about 100,000 distinct CDR3 sequences, 3.5% to 5% of them singletons. The specimen was lung tumor tissue, collected at surgery. Every receptor here comes from a male donor with early-stage non-small cell lung cancer. CDR3s include the opening cysteine and the closing phenylalanine or tryptophan. The D gene is left open where the match is weak. Some rows mark clone size as missing; the rest say once, few, many or name a class of expanded clone.

TRBJ2-7,TRBD2,13,TRBV6-2/TRBV6-3,NA,CASRLAGVSEQYF,TGTGCCAGCCGGCTAGCGGGAGTATCCGAGCAGTACTTC
TRBJ2-1,NA,15,TRBV3-1,many,CASSQDVTPDREQFF,TGTGCCAGCAGCCAAGACGTCACCCCCGATCGAGAGCAGTTCTTC
TRBJ2-7,TRBD2,16,TRBV7-9,many,CASSPPTSGRSYEQYF,TGTGCCAGCAGCCCGCCGACTAGCGGGAGATCCTACGAGCAGTACTTC
TRBJ2-3,NA,15,TRBV27,many,CASSPRRDFTDTQYF,TGTGCCAGCAGTCCCCGACGGGATTTCACAGATACGCAGTATTTT
TRBJ2-4,NA,16,TRBV5-1,many,CASSLDKETAKNIQYF,TGCGCCAGCAGCTTGGATAAAGAGACTGCCAAAAACATTCAGTACTTC
TRBJ2-3,TRBD2,12,TRBV7-9,many,CASSLKREAQYF,TGTGCCAGCAGCCTCAAGCGGGAGGCGCAGTATTTT
TRBJ2-7,TRBD2,15,TRBV5-1,few,CASSTTASGKYEQYF,TGCGCCAGCAGCACCACCGCTAGCGGGAAGTACGAGCAGTACTTC
TRBJ2-5,TRBD1,14,TRBV12-3/TRBV12-4,NA,CASRKTGERETQYF,TGTGCCAGCAGAAAAACAGGGGAACGGGAGACCCAGTACTTC
TRBJ2-3,TRBD2,20,TRBV5-1,many,CASSLAVRAGGPPPTDTQYF,TGCGCCAGCAGCTTGGCGGTTCGAGCGGGAGGGCCACCCCCCACAGATACGCAGTATTTT
TRBJ2-2,TRBD1,16,TRBV2,few,CASSFRDRGFAGELFF,TGTGCCAGCAGCTTCCGGGACAGGGGTTTTGCCGGGGAGCTGTTTTTT
TRBJ1-4,TRBD1,15,TRBV12-3/TRBV12-4,many,CASSFYQGADEKLFF,TGTGCCAGCAGTTTTTATCAGGGGGCGGATGAAAAACTGTTTTTT
TRBJ1-2,TRBD1,14,TRBV2,few,CASSVRTGFSGYTF,TGTGCCAGCAGTGTCAGGACAGGGTTTTCCGGCTACACCTTC
TRBJ2-3,TRBD1,16,TRBV15,many,CATSREGTAFSDTQYF,TGTGCCACCAGCAGAGAGGGGACAGCCTTTTCAGATACGCAGTATTTT
TRBJ2-4,NA,14,TRBV6-2/TRBV6-3,many,CASSAAGGENIQYF,TGTGCCAGCAGCGCCGCCGGCGGCGAAAACATTCAGTACTTC
TRBJ2-7,NA,14,TRBV28,NA,CTSRHHGSHHEQYF,TGTACCAGCCGACACCACGGGTCCCACCACGAGCAGTACTTC